This is a list of T cell receptor beta chains from one sample in a study of blood T cell repertoires in COVID-19. Only in-frame clones appear in the TCRdb table, and some are missing; sequencing was by immunoSEQ multiplex PCR. This table has approximately 190,000 clones, 75% to 90% appearing once. Sequencing was carried out using peripheral blood. The receptors originated from a man aged 65 to 79 with active or convalescent COVID-19. CDR3s include the opening cysteine and the closing phenylalanine or tryptophan. The D gene is left open where the match is weak. Clone size is given for some rows only: seen once, a few or many times, or a class if the clone is expanded.

v_call: TRBV19
clone_size: once
j_call: TRBJ2-2
d_call: -
cdr3_aa: CASNPLQGSTGELFF
cdr3_nt: TGTGCCAGTAACCCTCTCCAGGGGAGCACCGGGGAGCTGTTTTTT

v_call: TRBV7-2
clone_size: -
j_call: TRBJ2-7
d_call: -
cdr3_aa: CASSFDRLREQYF
cdr3_nt: TGTGCCAGCAGCTTCGACAGGTTGCGCGAGCAGTACTTC

v_call: TRBV7-6
clone_size: -
j_call: TRBJ1-2
d_call: TRBD1
cdr3_aa: CASSETGTGGLYGYTF
cdr3_nt: TGTGCCAGCAGCGAGACCGGGACAGGGGGCCTCTATGGCTACACCTTC

v_call: TRBV25-1
clone_size: -
j_call: TRBJ1-2
d_call: -
cdr3_aa: CATQQVDGYTF
cdr3_nt: TGTGCCACCCAGCAGGTCGATGGCTACACCTTC

v_call: TRBV20-1
clone_size: -
j_call: TRBJ1-1
d_call: TRBD1
cdr3_aa: CSARADRVPFF
cdr3_nt: TGCAGTGCTAGAGCGGACAGGGTACCTTTCTTT

v_call: TRBV21-1
clone_size: -
j_call: TRBJ2-2
d_call: -
cdr3_aa: CATPPGTGGGSGPGELFF
cdr3_nt: TGTGCCACCCCCCCCGGGACAGGGGGTGGGTCCGGTCCCGGGGAGCTGTTTTTT

v_call: TRBV10-3
clone_size: -
j_call: TRBJ1-2
d_call: -
cdr3_aa: CAISDFRGYTF
cdr3_nt: TGTGCCATCAGTGATTTTCGTGGCTACACCTTC

v_call: TRBV30
clone_size: -
j_call: TRBJ2-3
d_call: TRBD2
cdr3_aa: CAWTAAGPDTQYF
cdr3_nt: TGTGCCTGGACGGCAGCGGGGCCAGATACGCAGTATTTT

v_call: TRBV14
clone_size: -
j_call: TRBJ1-6
d_call: -
cdr3_aa: CASSPRRGSPLHF
cdr3_nt: TGTGCCAGCAGCCCTCGGAGGGGATCACCCCTCCACTTT

v_call: TRBV5-4
clone_size: -
j_call: TRBJ2-7
d_call: TRBD2
cdr3_aa: CASSNPGTSGRVGEQYF
cdr3_nt: TGTGCCAGCAGCAACCCCGGGACTAGCGGGAGAGTGGGGGAGCAGTACTTC

v_call: TRBV5-1
clone_size: -
j_call: TRBJ2-7
d_call: TRBD2
cdr3_aa: CASSNPSGRLYEQYF
cdr3_nt: TGCGCCAGCAGCAACCCTAGCGGGAGGCTCTACGAGCAGTACTTC

v_call: TRBV10-3
clone_size: few
j_call: TRBJ2-5
d_call: -
cdr3_aa: CAITQGGSWQETQYF
cdr3_nt: TGTGCCATCACCCAGGGGGGATCTTGGCAAGAGACCCAGTACTTC

v_call: TRBV10-3
clone_size: -
j_call: TRBJ2-1
d_call: -
cdr3_aa: CAISERPWSTNNEQFF
cdr3_nt: TGTGCCATCAGTGAGCGCCCATGGTCGACTAACAATGAGCAGTTCTTC

v_call: TRBV5-1
clone_size: -
j_call: TRBJ2-1
d_call: TRBD1
cdr3_aa: CASSLVTGVDNEQFF
cdr3_nt: TGCGCCAGCAGCTTGGTGACAGGGGTAGACAATGAGCAGTTCTTC

v_call: TRBV9
clone_size: -
j_call: TRBJ1-6
d_call: TRBD1
cdr3_aa: CASSVGGQGASPLHF
cdr3_nt: TGTGCCAGCAGCGTAGGGGGACAGGGTGCTTCACCCCTCCACTTT

v_call: TRBV19
clone_size: -
j_call: TRBJ2-1
d_call: TRBD1
cdr3_aa: CATRDSLINEQFF
cdr3_nt: TGTGCCACCCGGGACAGTTTGATCAATGAGCAGTTCTTC

v_call: TRBV9
clone_size: -
j_call: TRBJ2-2
d_call: -
cdr3_aa: CASSSSGGELFF
cdr3_nt: TGTGCCAGCAGCTCCTCGGGGGGGGAGCTGTTTTTT

v_call: TRBV13
clone_size: -
j_call: TRBJ1-2
d_call: TRBD1
cdr3_aa: CASSPPPTGDYGYTF
cdr3_nt: TGTGCCAGCAGCCCCCCCCCGACAGGGGACTATGGCTACACCTTC

v_call: TRBV24-1
clone_size: -
j_call: TRBJ2-1
d_call: TRBD1
cdr3_aa: CATSDPARGTGAYNEQFF
cdr3_nt: TGTGCCACCAGTGACCCGGCGCGGGGGACAGGGGCTTACAATGAGCAGTTCTTC

v_call: TRBV7-2
clone_size: -
j_call: TRBJ2-6
d_call: -
cdr3_aa: CASSPRGVSGANVLTF
cdr3_nt: TGTGCCAGCAGCCCCAGGGGGGTCTCTGGGGCCAACGTCCTGACTTTC

v_call: TRBV15
clone_size: -
j_call: TRBJ2-1
d_call: TRBD2
cdr3_aa: CATSSDTGLAGNNEQFF
cdr3_nt: TGTGCCACCAGCTCAGACACGGGGCTAGCGGGGAACAATGAGCAGTTCTTC

v_call: TRBV4-3
clone_size: -
j_call: TRBJ2-5
d_call: TRBD1
cdr3_aa: CASSQDASTGGTETQYF
cdr3_nt: TGCGCCAGCAGCCAAGATGCGTCGACAGGGGGCACGGAGACCCAGTACTTC

v_call: TRBV6-2/TRBV6-3
clone_size: -
j_call: TRBJ2-3
d_call: -
cdr3_aa: CASSARIGEYTDTQYF
cdr3_nt: TGTGCCAGCAGTGCCCGAATCGGGGAGTACACAGATACGCAGTATTTT

v_call: TRBV30
clone_size: once
j_call: TRBJ2-5
d_call: -
cdr3_aa: CAWKGVRETQYF
cdr3_nt: TGTGCCTGGAAGGGGGTTCGGGAGACCCAGTACTTC

v_call: TRBV19
clone_size: -
j_call: TRBJ1-4
d_call: TRBD1
cdr3_aa: CASSARGTNEKLFF
cdr3_nt: TGTGCCAGTAGTGCCAGGGGGACTAATGAAAAACTGTTTTTT

v_call: TRBV28
clone_size: -
j_call: TRBJ1-1
d_call: TRBD1
cdr3_aa: CASSWGTGASLTEAFF
cdr3_nt: TGTGCCAGCAGTTGGGGGACAGGGGCTAGTTTAACTGAAGCTTTCTTT

v_call: TRBV4-1
clone_size: -
j_call: TRBJ2-2
d_call: TRBD1
cdr3_aa: CASSQPTGANTGELFF
cdr3_nt: TGCGCCAGCAGCCAGCCGACAGGGGCGAACACCGGGGAGCTGTTTTTT

v_call: TRBV4-3
clone_size: -
j_call: TRBJ2-3
d_call: -
cdr3_aa: CASSRTTGAGAQDTQYF
cdr3_nt: TGCGCCAGCAGCCGCACGACTGGGGCAGGGGCTCAAGATACGCAGTATTTT

v_call: TRBV9
clone_size: -
j_call: TRBJ1-3
d_call: -
cdr3_aa: CASSRQGIGGNTIYF
cdr3_nt: TGTGCCAGCAGTCGCCAGGGAATTGGGGGAAACACCATATATTTT

v_call: TRBV10-2
clone_size: -
j_call: TRBJ1-5
d_call: -
cdr3_aa: CASRLQENQPQHF
cdr3_nt: TGCGCCAGCAGATTACAGGAGAATCAGCCCCAGCATTTT

v_call: TRBV6-6
clone_size: -
j_call: TRBJ1-6
d_call: TRBD1
cdr3_aa: CASNPTGQGNSPLHF
cdr3_nt: TGTGCCAGCAACCCGACGGGACAGGGGAATTCACCCCTCCACTTT

v_call: TRBV9
clone_size: -
j_call: TRBJ2-1
d_call: TRBD1
cdr3_aa: CASSGGQGGYNEQFF
cdr3_nt: TGTGCCAGCAGCGGCGGACAGGGCGGGTACAATGAGCAGTTCTTC

v_call: TRBV18
clone_size: -
j_call: TRBJ1-5
d_call: TRBD1
cdr3_aa: CASSPPGQSGNQPQHF
cdr3_nt: TGTGCCAGCTCACCCCCGGGACAGTCTGGCAATCAGCCCCAGCATTTT

v_call: TRBV28
clone_size: -
j_call: TRBJ1-2
d_call: -
cdr3_aa: CASSFLRAGYTF
cdr3_nt: TGTGCCAGCAGTTTCCTGAGGGCTGGATACACCTTC